This TCR beta chain derives from a study of T cell repertoires in cytomegalovirus infection. Background on the study: Evidence of both CMV infection and a matching HLA type came from public TCR beta signatures. The study, taken as a whole, reports: Predominance within the ex vivo response was attributable to HLA-C-restricted CMV-specific TCR beta clonotypes.

This clonotype occurred a few times. Antigen specificity is unknown. TCRdb processed the reads anew with MiXCR; each CDR3 protein has one entry. This table has around 55,000 distinct CDR3 sequences, about 18% appearing once. Trimming pared 6 bases from V and 7 bases from J, leaving 12 bases between. Germline-derived CDR1 and CDR2 are SGHAT and FQNNGV. This CDR3 has 12 residues. The sequence was obtained from a human donor in good health (CMV status not recorded). Some clones in this sample may be carry-over from other donors' samples. The rearrangement links TRBV11-2 to TRBJ1-2; D possibly corresponds to TRBD1 (6 bases). Sample: CD8+ T cells from cultured PBMCs, taken from culture after CMV antigen stimulation. Here the CDR3 DNA reads TGTGCCAGCAGTTCCAGGGGAACTGGCTACACCTTC. As protein: CASSSRGTGYTF.